The present T cell receptor (beta chain) was sequenced within a study of type 1 regulatory T cells. Overall study: An in vitro protocol generated T-allo10, a Tr1-enriched, alloantigen-specific CD4 T cell product.

One entry per CDR3 protein, called by TCRdb with MiXCR from the reads. The data contain 80,000 to 100,000 distinct CDR3 sequences, roughly 31% of them seen just once; the ten biggest clones take up 2% to 2.5%. CDR1 is SGHTA and CDR2 is FQGTGA in the germline V gene. This CDR3 contains 15 residues. V dropped 5 bases and J dropped 0 bases, with 12 bases sitting between them. This clonotype was picked up many times. The J gene is TRBJ2-3, the V gene TRBV7-3; the D gene is possibly TRBD2 (6 bases). Sequenced input: CD4+ T cells, either the whole sample or a sorted fraction (not recorded which). This TCR was recovered from a human donor in good health. CDR3: CASSPGLTSTDTQYF. CDR3 DNA sequence: TGTGCCAGCAGCCCGGGACTCACTAGCACAGATACGCAGTATTTT.